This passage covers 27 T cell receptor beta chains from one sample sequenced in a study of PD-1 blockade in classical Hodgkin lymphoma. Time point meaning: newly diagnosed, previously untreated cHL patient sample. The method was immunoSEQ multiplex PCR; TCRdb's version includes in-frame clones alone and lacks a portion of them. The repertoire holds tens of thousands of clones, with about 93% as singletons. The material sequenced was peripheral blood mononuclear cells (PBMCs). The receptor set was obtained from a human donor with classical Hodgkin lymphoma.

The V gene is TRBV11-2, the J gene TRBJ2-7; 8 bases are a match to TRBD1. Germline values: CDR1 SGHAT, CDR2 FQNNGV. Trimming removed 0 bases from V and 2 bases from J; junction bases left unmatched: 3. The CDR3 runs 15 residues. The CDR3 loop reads CASSLDSRGPYEQYF. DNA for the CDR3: TGTGCCAGCAGCTTAGATTCCAGGGGGCCCTACGAGCAGTACTTC.

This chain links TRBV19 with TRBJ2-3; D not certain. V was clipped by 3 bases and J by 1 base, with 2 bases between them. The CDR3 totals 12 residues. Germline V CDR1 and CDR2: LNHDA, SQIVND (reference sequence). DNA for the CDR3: TGTGCCAGTAGTATTTGCACAGATACGCAGTATTTT. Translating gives CASSICTDTQYF.

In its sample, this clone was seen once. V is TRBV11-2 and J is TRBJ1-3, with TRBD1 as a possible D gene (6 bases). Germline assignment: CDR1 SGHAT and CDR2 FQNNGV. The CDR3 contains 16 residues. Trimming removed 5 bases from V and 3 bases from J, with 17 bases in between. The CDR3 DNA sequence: TGTGCCAGCAGCCCTCCCGCCACAGGGAGTGGAAACACCATATATTTT. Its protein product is CASSPPATGSGNTIYF.

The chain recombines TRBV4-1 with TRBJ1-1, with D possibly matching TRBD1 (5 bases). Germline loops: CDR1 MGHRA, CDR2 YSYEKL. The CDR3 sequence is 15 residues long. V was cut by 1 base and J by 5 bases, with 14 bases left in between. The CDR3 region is CASSQVEGDGTEAFF. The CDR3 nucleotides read TGCGCCAGCAGCCAAGTTGAAGGGGACGGTACTGAAGCTTTCTTT.

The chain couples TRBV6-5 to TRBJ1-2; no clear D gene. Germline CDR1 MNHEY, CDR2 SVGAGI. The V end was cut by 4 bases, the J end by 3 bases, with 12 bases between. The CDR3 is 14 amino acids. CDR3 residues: CASSLGLSHYGYTF. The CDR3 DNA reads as TGTGCCAGCAGTTTGGGCCTTAGCCACTATGGCTACACCTTC.

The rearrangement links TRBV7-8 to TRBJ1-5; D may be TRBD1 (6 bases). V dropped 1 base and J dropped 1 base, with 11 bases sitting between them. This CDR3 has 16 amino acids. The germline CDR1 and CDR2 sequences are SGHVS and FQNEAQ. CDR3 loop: CASSLGAGVSNQPQHF. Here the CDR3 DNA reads TGTGCCAGCAGCTTAGGAGCAGGGGTGAGCAATCAGCCCCAGCATTTT. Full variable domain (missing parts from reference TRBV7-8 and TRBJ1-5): GAGVSQSPRYKVAKRGQDVALRCDPISGHVSLFWYQQALGQGPEFLTYFQNEAQLDKSGLPSDRFFAERPEGSVSTLKIQRTQQEDSAVYLCASSLGAGVSNQPQHFGDGTRLSIL.

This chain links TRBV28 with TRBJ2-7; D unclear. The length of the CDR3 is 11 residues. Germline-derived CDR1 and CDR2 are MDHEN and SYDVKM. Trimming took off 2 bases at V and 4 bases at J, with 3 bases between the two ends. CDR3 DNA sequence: TGTGCCAGCAGTTTAAGATACGAGCAGTACTTC. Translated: CASSLRYEQYF. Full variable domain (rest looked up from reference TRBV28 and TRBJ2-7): DVKVTQSSRYLVKRTGEKVFLECVQDMDHENMFWYRQDPGLGLRLIYFSYDVKMKEKGDIPEGYSVSREKKERFSLILESASTNQTSMYLCASSLRYEQYFGPGTRLTVT.

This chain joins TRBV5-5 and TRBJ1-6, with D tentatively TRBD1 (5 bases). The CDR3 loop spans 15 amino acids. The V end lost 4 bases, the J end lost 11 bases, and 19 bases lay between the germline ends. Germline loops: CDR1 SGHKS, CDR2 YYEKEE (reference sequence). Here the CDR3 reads CASSVTPVGGTPLHF. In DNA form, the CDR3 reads TGTGCCAGCAGCGTCACGCCGGTTGGGGGTACACCCCTCCACTTT.

The CDR3, as DNA: TGTGCCAGCAGCGCGGACAGGAACACTGAAGCTTTCTTT. Translation: CASSADRNTEAFF. The chain recombines TRBV5-4 with TRBJ1-1, with a possible D match to TRBD1 (6 bases). CDR3 length: 13 residues. Germline V gene lookup returns CDR1 SGHNT and CDR2 YYREEE (reference sequence). V shed 4 bases and J shed 1 base, with 8 bases lying between them.

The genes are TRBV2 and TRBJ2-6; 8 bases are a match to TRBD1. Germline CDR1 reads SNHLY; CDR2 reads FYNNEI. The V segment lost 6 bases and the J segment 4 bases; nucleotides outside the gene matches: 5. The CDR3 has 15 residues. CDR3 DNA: TGTGCCAGCAGCGGCAGGGGGCCCGGGGCCAACGTCCTGACTTTC. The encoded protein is CASSGRGPGANVLTF.

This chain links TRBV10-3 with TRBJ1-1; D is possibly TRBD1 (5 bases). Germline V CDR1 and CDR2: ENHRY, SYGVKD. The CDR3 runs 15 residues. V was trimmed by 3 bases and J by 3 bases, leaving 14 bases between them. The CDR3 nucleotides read TGTGCCATCAGTGAAATTTCGAGAGGGGACACTGAAGCTTTCTTT. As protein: CAISEISRGDTEAFF.

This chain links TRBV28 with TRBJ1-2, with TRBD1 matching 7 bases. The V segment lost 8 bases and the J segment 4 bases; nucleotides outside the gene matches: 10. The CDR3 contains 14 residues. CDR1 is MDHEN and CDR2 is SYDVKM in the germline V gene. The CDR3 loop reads CASHSGTDLYGYTF. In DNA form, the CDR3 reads TGTGCCAGCCACTCGGGGACAGACCTCTATGGCTACACCTTC.

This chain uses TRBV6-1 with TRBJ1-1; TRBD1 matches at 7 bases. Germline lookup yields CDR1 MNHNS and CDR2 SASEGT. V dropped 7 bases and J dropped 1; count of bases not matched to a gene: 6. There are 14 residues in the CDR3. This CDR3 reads CASILQGRNTEAFF. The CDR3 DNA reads TGTGCCAGCATCTTACAGGGGCGGAACACTGAAGCTTTCTTT.

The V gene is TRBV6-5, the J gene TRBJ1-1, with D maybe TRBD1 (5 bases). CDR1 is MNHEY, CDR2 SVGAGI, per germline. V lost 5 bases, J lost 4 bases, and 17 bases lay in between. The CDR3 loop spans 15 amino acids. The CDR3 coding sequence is TGTGCCAGCAGTCCGGTGGGACTTAAGAGCACTGAAGCTTTCTTT. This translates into CASSPVGLKSTEAFF.

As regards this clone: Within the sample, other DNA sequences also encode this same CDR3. The CDR3 nucleotides read TGTGCCAGCAGCGTAGAGGGAAACACTGAAGCTTTCTTT. It translates to CASSVEGNTEAFF. The chain employs TRBV9 and TRBJ1-1, with unresolved D. This CDR3 is 13 amino acids long. Germline values: CDR1 SGDLS, CDR2 YYNGEE. The V gene lost 0 bases and the J gene lost 2 bases, with 5 bases spanning the gap.

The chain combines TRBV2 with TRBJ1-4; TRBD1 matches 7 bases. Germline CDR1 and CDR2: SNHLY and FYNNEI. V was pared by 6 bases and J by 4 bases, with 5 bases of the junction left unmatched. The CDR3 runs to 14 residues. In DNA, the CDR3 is TGTGCCAGCAGGTACAGGGGCCTTAATGAAAAACTGTTTTTT. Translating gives CASRYRGLNEKLFF.

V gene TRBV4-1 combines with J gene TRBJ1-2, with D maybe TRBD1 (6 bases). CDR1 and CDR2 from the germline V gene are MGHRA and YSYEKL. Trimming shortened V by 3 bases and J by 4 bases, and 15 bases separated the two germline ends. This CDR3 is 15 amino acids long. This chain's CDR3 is CASSQKETGPYGYTF. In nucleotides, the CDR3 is TGCGCCAGCAGCCAGAAGGAGACAGGTCCCTATGGCTACACCTTC.

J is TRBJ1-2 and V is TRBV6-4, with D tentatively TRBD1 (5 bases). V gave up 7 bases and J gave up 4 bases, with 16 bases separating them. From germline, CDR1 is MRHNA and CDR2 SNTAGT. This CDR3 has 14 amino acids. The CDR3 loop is CASISTDWAYGYTF. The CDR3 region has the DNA TGTGCCAGCATATCGACAGACTGGGCCTATGGCTACACCTTC.

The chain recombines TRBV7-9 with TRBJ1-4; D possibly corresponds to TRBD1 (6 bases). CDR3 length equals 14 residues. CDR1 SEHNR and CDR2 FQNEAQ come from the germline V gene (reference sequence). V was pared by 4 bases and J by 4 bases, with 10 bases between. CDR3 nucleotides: TGTGCCAGCAGCTCGGACAGTTTTAATGAAAAACTGTTTTTT. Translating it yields CASSSDSFNEKLFF.

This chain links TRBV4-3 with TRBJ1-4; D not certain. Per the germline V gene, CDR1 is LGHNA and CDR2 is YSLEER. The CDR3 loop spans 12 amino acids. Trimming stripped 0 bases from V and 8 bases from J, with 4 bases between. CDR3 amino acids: CASSQEGEKLFF. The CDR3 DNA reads TGCGCCAGCAGCCAAGAGGGAGAAAAACTGTTTTTT.

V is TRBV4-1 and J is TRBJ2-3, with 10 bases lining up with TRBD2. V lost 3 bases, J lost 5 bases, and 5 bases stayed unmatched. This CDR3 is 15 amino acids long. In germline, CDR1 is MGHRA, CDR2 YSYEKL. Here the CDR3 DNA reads TGCGCCAGCAGCCAGCTAGCGGGAGAAGTAGATACGCAGTATTTT. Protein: CASSQLAGEVDTQYF.

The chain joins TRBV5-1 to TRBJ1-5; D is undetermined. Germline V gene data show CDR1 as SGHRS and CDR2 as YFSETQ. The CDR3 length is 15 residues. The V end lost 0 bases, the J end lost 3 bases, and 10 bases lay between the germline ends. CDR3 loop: CASSLGSGSNQPQHF. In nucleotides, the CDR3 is TGCGCCAGCAGCTTGGGTTCAGGTTCCAATCAGCCCCAGCATTTT. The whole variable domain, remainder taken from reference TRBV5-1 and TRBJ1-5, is KAGVTQTPRYLIKTRGQQVTLSCSPISGHRSVSWYQQTPGQGLQFLFEYFSETQRNKGNFPGRFSGRQFSNSRSEMNVSTLELGDSALYLCASSLGSGSNQPQHFGDGTRLSIL.

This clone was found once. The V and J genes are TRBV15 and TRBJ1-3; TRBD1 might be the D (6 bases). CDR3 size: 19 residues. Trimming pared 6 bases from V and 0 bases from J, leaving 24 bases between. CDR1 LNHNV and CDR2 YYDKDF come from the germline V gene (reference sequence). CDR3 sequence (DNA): TGTGCCACCAGTAGAAACAGGGCAAACCGGCCGTTCTCTGGAAACACCATATATTTT. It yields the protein CATSRNRANRPFSGNTIYF. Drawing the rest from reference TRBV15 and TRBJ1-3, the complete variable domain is DAMVIQNPRYQVTQFGKPVTLSCSQTLNHNVMYWYQQKSSQAPKLLFHYYDKDFNNEADTPDNFQSRRPNTSFCFLDIRSPGLGDTAMYLCATSRNRANRPFSGNTIYFGEGSWLTVV.

The CDR3 nucleotides are TGTGCCAGCAGTGAAAGGGGACTAGCTTTGAAGACCCAGTACTTC. Translated: CASSERGLALKTQYF. The rearrangement uses TRBV6-1 and TRBJ2-5; 9 bases fit TRBD2. The V gene end was trimmed by 2 bases and the J gene end by 6 bases; junction bases not matched to a gene: 7. The CDR3 is made up of 15 amino acids. Germline lookup yields CDR1 MNHNS and CDR2 SASEGT.

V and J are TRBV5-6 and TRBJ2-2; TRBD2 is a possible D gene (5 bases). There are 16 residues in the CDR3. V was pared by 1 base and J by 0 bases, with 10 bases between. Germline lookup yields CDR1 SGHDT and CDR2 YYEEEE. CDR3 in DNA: TGTGCCAGCAGCTTGCTAGCAGGCCCGAACACCGGGGAGCTGTTTTTT. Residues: CASSLLAGPNTGELFF.

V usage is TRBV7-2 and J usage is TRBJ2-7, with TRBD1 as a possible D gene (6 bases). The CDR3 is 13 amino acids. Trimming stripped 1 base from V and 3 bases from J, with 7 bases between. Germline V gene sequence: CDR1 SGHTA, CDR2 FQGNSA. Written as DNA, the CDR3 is TGTGCCAGCAGCTTAGACAGGGTCTACGAGCAGTACTTC. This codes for CASSLDRVYEQYF.

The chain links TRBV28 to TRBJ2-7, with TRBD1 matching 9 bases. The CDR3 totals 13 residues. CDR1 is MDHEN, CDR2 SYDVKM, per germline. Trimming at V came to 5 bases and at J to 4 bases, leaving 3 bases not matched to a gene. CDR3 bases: TGTGCCAGCAGTGTCGGACAGGGGTACGAGCAGTACTTC. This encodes CASSVGQGYEQYF.